The entry below gives a single TCR beta chain sequence along with its context. Its antigen is unidentified. The length of the CDR3 is 14 residues. V was cut by 5 bases and J by 0 bases, with 11 bases left in between. Germline V gene sequence: CDR1 SGHTA, CDR2 FQGNSA. From RNA, the CDR3 regions of TCR beta chains were amplified and sequenced. First-round RT-PCR relied on HTBI primers, and a second-round multiplex PCR came next. One entry per CDR3 protein, called by TCRdb with MiXCR from the multiplex PCR reads. The sample has over a million distinct CDR3 sequences, about 40% seen once. The data are from a study of Graves' ophthalmopathy and Graves' hyperthyroidism. Study-wide points: Between ophthalmopathy and stable hyperthyroidism, a 13-signature model drew a separation with about 85% sensitivity and 75% to 82% specificity.

This receptor was taken from an adult man with Graves' hyperthyroidism. Sequencing used peripheral blood or thyroid tissue (not recorded which). The rearrangement uses TRBV7-2 and TRBJ2-7; D is ambiguous. CDR3 in DNA: TGTGCCAGCAGCCGATCCAGGAACTCCTACGAGCAGTACTTC. It yields the protein CASSRSRNSYEQYF.